Sequencing of this T cell receptor beta chain was carried out in a study of breast tumors, draining lymph nodes, adjacent tissues. Study results and limitations: Compared with lymph nodes, tumors were less diverse; compared with nontumor tissue, more.

The CDR3 length is 13 residues. CDR1 is DFQATT, CDR2 SNEGSKA, per germline (reference sequence). MiXCR, run by TCRdb on the multiplex PCR reads, gives a single entry per CDR3 protein. The sample gives under 350,000 distinct CDR3 sequences, about 30% of which show up once; more than 0.85% is in the top ten. Remarks on this clonotype: The antigen is undetermined. Since a much larger clone is just one base distant, this may be a read error.

Breast cancer patients provided tissue from their axillary draining lymph nodes. The sample was axillary lymph node tissue. The rearrangement links TRBV20-1 to TRBJ2-7, with D uncertain. The clonotype comes from a female donor with breast cancer. Some clones in this sample may be carry-over from other donors' samples. CDR3: CSARDPSSYAQYF. CDR3 coding DNA: TGCAGTGCTAGGGACCCGAGCTCCTACGCGCAGTACTTC.